The 15 T cell receptor beta chains listed next were all sequenced from one sample in a study of blood T cell repertoires in COVID-19. Profiled with immunoSEQ multiplex PCR; TCRdb holds only in-frame clones, not every one. The sample comprises a few hundred thousand clones, 86% of which are singletons, and about 4.7% rests with the top ten. The specimen was PBMCs or T cells enriched from blood (not recorded which). These TCRs come from a woman aged 25-40 years who had been exposed to COVID-19.

The genes are TRBV7-8 and TRBJ1-1, with 9 nucleotides matching TRBD1. This CDR3 is built from 15 residues. V shed 5 bases, J shed 1 base, and the junction held 5 bases outside the gene matches. Germline V gives CDR1 SGHVS, CDR2 FQNEAQ. CDR3 protein: CASSTRDRANTEAFF. CDR3 in DNA: TGTGCCAGCAGCACCCGGGACAGGGCGAACACTGAAGCTTTCTTT.

This chain connects TRBV19 to TRBJ1-2; the D gene is possibly TRBD1 (6 bases). The CDR3 runs to 14 residues. The V end was cut by 5 bases, the J end by 4 bases, with 14 bases between. Germline lookup yields CDR1 LNHDA and CDR2 SQIVND (reference sequence). The CDR3 nucleotides read TGTGCCAGTAGTGTTAACAGGGAGACCTATGGCTACACCTTC. Encoded protein: CASSVNRETYGYTF.

The chain uses TRBV2 and TRBJ1-1; TRBD1 is a possible D gene (6 bases). This CDR3 comprises 15 residues. The V end was cut by 4 bases, the J end by 0 bases, with 12 bases between. Per germline, CDR1 SNHLY and CDR2 FYNNEI. The CDR3 is CASSGLGALNTEAFF. CDR3 sequence (DNA): TGTGCCAGCAGTGGGCTGGGGGCCCTGAACACTGAAGCTTTCTTT.

This clone was seen more than once but under ten times. V usage is TRBV20-1 and J usage is TRBJ1-1, with no clear D. V lost 3 bases, J lost 1 base, and 6 bases lay in between. This CDR3 has 12 amino acids. Per the germline V gene, CDR1 is DFQATT and CDR2 is SNEGSKA (reference sequence). CDR3 protein: CSASAGNTEAFF. In nucleotides, the CDR3 is TGCAGTGCTAGTGCAGGGAACACTGAAGCTTTCTTT.

CDR3 region: CASSQQSGANTGELFF. CDR3 bases: TGTGCCAGCAGCCAACAAAGCGGAGCCAACACCGGGGAGCTGTTTTTT. This chain links TRBV4-2 with TRBJ2-2; D may be TRBD2 (5 bases). V lost 2 bases to trimming and J lost 2 bases, with 12 bases between them. CDR1 is LGHNA and CDR2 is YNFKEQ in the germline V gene. The CDR3 sequence is 16 residues long.

V gene TRBV7-7 combines with J gene TRBJ2-2; 9 bases are a match to TRBD1. Germline-derived CDR1 and CDR2 are SSHAT and FNYEAQ (reference sequence). J gave up 4 bases and V 10 bases, and 10 bases lay outside the gene matches. The CDR3 has 15 amino acids. The CDR3 DNA follows: TGTGCCACCCGAGTCGGGACAGGGTCCACCGGGGAGCTGTTTTTT. Protein sequence: CATRVGTGSTGELFF.

The chain joins TRBV27 to TRBJ1-1, with TRBD1 as a possible D gene (5 bases). CDR3 length: 15 amino acids. CDR1 is MNHEY, CDR2 SMNVEV, per germline (reference sequence). V was clipped by 3 bases and J by 1 base, with 12 bases between them. The CDR3 DNA sequence: TGTGCCAGCAGTTTGATGTCAGGGCGGAACACTGAAGCTTTCTTT. This encodes CASSLMSGRNTEAFF.

The rearrangement links TRBV6-5 to TRBJ2-1, with TRBD2 matching over 8 bases. CDR1 and CDR2 (germline): MNHEY, SVGAGI. CDR3 length: 12 residues. V dropped 10 bases and J dropped 5; count of bases not matched to a gene: 4. CDR3 DNA: TGTGCCATCCGGCGGGGGGACAATGAGCAGTTCTTC. It specifies CAIRRGDNEQFF.

This clone appeared a few times. This chain joins TRBV10-1 and TRBJ1-5, with 7 bases aligning to TRBD1. The CDR3 consists of 13 residues. Germline values: CDR1 WNHNN, CDR2 SYGVQD (reference sequence). The ends lost 7 bases at V and 5 bases at J; junction bases unmatched: 5. The CDR3 loop reads CASTGQLDQPQHF. For the CDR3, the DNA is TGCGCCAGCACGGGACAGTTGGATCAGCCCCAGCATTTT.

This chain uses TRBV18 with TRBJ2-5; D possibly corresponds to TRBD1 (5 bases). The V end was cut by 3 bases, the J end by 5 bases, with 16 bases between. CDR3 length: 15 amino acids. Germline lookup yields CDR1 KGHSH and CDR2 LQKENI. The CDR3 region has the DNA TGTGCCAGCTCACCGCTCCAGGGCCAAAGGGAGACCCAGTACTTC. It translates to CASSPLQGQRETQYF.

The genes are TRBV19 and TRBJ1-5, with 9 bases that match TRBD1. V lost 6 bases to trimming and J lost 4 bases; unmatched junction nucleotides: 13. The V gene's germline CDR1 is LNHDA and CDR2 SQIVND (reference sequence). The CDR3 is made up of 17 amino acids. CDR3 amino acids: CASSISLGGQGNQPQHF. The CDR3 DNA is TGTGCCAGTAGCATATCTCTTGGGGGACAGGGTAATCAGCCCCAGCATTTT. The complete variable domain, with remaining parts taken from reference TRBV19 and TRBJ1-5, reads DGGITQSPKYLFRKEGQNVTLSCEQNLNHDAMYWYRQDPGQGLRLIYYSQIVNDFQKGDIAEGYSVSREKKESFPLTVTSAQKNPTAFYLCASSISLGGQGNQPQHFGDGTRLSIL.

This rearrangement joins TRBV19 to TRBJ2-7, with D maybe TRBD1 (5 bases). V gave up 4 bases and J gave up 7 bases, with 11 bases separating them. The CDR3 consists of 12 residues. CDR1 is LNHDA, CDR2 SQIVND, per germline (reference sequence). In DNA, the CDR3 is TGTGCCAGTAGTACAGGGTTCGGGGAGCAGTACTTC. Amino acids: CASSTGFGEQYF.

The rearrangement links TRBV2 to TRBJ2-5; TRBD2 agrees at 8 bases. The CDR3 spans 19 residues. CDR1 SNHLY and CDR2 FYNNEI come from the germline V gene. The J segment lost 2 bases and the V segment lost 2 bases, leaving 16 bases of the junction unmatched. The CDR3 bases are TGTGCCAGCAGTGAAAGGCTAACGGGGGGGCCGAGTAGTCAAGAGACCCAGTACTTC. This translates into CASSERLTGGPSSQETQYF.

The chain links TRBV11-2 to TRBJ2-3; a weak D match, TRBD1 (5 bases). V lost 0 bases and J 7 bases, leaving 11 bases between the germline ends. The CDR3 length is 14 residues. Germline V gene data show CDR1 as SGHAT and CDR2 as FQNNGV. Here the CDR3 reads CASSLDGAPHTQYF. For the CDR3, the DNA is TGTGCCAGCAGCTTAGATGGGGCTCCACATACGCAGTATTTT.

This chain joins TRBV7-6 and TRBJ1-4; a possible D gene is TRBD1 (6 bases). Trimming shortened V by 1 base and J by 4 bases, and 10 bases separated the two germline ends. CDR3 length: 15 residues. In germline, CDR1 is SGHVS, CDR2 FNYEAQ. The CDR3 nucleotides are TGTGCCAGCAGCTTAGGGGGGCGAGATAATGAAAAACTGTTTTTT. This translates into CASSLGGRDNEKLFF.